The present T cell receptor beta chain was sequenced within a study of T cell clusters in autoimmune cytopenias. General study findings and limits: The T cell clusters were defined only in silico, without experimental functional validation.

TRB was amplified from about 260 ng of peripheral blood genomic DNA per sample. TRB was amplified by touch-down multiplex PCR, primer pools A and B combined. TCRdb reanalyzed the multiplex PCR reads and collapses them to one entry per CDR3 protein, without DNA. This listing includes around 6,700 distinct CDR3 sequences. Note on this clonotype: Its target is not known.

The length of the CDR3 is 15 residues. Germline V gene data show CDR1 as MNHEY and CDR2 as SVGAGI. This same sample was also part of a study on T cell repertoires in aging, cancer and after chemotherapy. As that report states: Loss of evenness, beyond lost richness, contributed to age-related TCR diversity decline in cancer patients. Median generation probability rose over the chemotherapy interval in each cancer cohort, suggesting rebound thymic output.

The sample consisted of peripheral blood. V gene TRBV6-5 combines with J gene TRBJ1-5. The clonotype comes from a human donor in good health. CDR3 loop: CASSRSVYSNQPQHF.